This TCR beta chain was sequenced in a study of early T cells in non-severe SARS-CoV-2 infection. The germline V gene has CDR1 SQVTM and CDR2 ANQGSEA. Unmatched junction bases numbered 6, after V lost 6 bases and J lost 4 bases. This CDR3 region has 14 residues. The library protocol tagged individual cDNA molecules with unique molecular identifiers. TCRdb re-analysed the 5' RACE reads in MiXCR, keeping a single row per CDR3 protein. The sample shows approximately 77,000 distinct CDR3 sequences, 15% to 18% of them seen only once. The chain links TRBV29-1 to TRBJ2-5; 12 bases fit TRBD2. This receptor was obtained from an adult who was a healthcare worker with PCR-confirmed SARS-CoV-2 infection or an uninfected control (not recorded which). What was sequenced was whole blood. The CDR3 DNA reads as TGCAGCGTGACTAGCGGGAGATCGGCAGAGACCCAGTACTTC. It translates to CSVTSGRSAETQYF.